Presented here are 30 T cell receptor beta chains from one specimen sequenced in a study of OX40 agonist ivuxolimab in advanced cancers. Sequencing was performed with immunoSEQ multiplex PCR; in TCRdb, only in-frame clones are kept and a portion is missing. The profile covers tens of thousands of clones, with approximately 83% appearing a single time and approximately 5.1% taken by the ten largest. The sequences come from CD4+ or CD8+ T cells sorted from blood, collected in a trial of the OX40 agonist ivuxolimab. Receptors were obtained from an adult with an advanced solid tumor such as melanoma, head and neck, liver or kidney cancer.

This clone has only one observation. The chain joins TRBV6-6 to TRBJ2-1; D might be TRBD1 or TRBD2, each matching 5 bases. Deletions cut 7 bases from V and 10 bases from J, with 23 bases between. The CDR3 length is 15 residues. Looked up from germline, CDR1 is MNHNY and CDR2 is SVGAGI (reference sequence). The chain's CDR3 is CASTEDGARLWEQFF. In DNA form, the CDR3 reads TGTGCCAGCACCGAAGACGGGGCTAGACTTTGGGAGCAGTTCTTC.

This chain links TRBV7-2 with TRBJ1-2; D unclear. Germline CDR1 SGHTA, CDR2 FQGNSA. V lost 4 bases to trimming and J lost 5 bases, with 14 bases between them. There are 14 residues in the CDR3. The CDR3 spells CASSSPRGGYGYTF. CDR3 DNA: TGTGCCAGCAGCTCCCCTCGGGGAGGGTATGGCTACACCTTC.

Notes on this clone: Other DNA sequences of this sample code for an identical CDR3. The chain joins TRBV27 to TRBJ1-5; no clear D gene. The CDR3 loop spans 15 amino acids. CDR1 and CDR2 (germline): MNHEY, SMNVEV (reference sequence). Trimming stripped 4 bases from V and 1 base from J, with 11 bases between. Written as DNA, the CDR3 is TGTGCCAGCAGTTCCACCCCGTGGAGCAATCAGCCCCAGCATTTT. This encodes CASSSTPWSNQPQHF.

The chain employs TRBV18 and TRBJ2-1; 10 bases fit TRBD2. The CDR3 spans 17 residues. V was pared by 0 bases and J by 4 bases, with 6 bases of the junction left unmatched. The germline CDR1 and CDR2 sequences are KGHSH and LQKENI. The CDR3 DNA follows: TGTGCCAGCTCACCACCGGAAGTAGCGGGGGGATACAATGAGCAGTTCTTC. It specifies CASSPPEVAGGYNEQFF.

This clone was seen only once. The chain links TRBV19 to TRBJ2-3; 11 bases agree with TRBD2. Per the germline V gene, CDR1 is LNHDA and CDR2 is SQIVND (reference sequence). V trimming: 6 bases; J trimming: 5 bases; junction bases outside the gene matches: 10. CDR3 size: 16 residues. CDR3 protein: CASRSTSGRRGDTQYF. DNA for the CDR3: TGTGCCAGTAGGTCTACTAGCGGGAGACGGGGAGATACGCAGTATTTT.

This clone was counted a single time. This chain connects TRBV28 to TRBJ1-1, with D possibly being TRBD1 (5 bases). Germline-derived CDR1 and CDR2 are MDHEN and SYDVKM. Trimming took 4 bases from V and 11 from J, leaving 14 bases between them. This CDR3 spans 12 amino acids. CDR3 DNA sequence: TGTGCCAGCAGTTCAGGTAATAGGGGTGCTTTCTTT. This codes for CASSSGNRGAFF.

The rearrangement links TRBV7-9 to TRBJ1-4, with 7 nucleotides matching TRBD1. After removal of 5 bases from V and 13 bases from J, the junction contained 13 bases not matched to a gene. The CDR3 totals 14 residues. Germline values: CDR1 SEHNR, CDR2 FQNEAQ (reference sequence). The chain's CDR3 is CASSTQGPLSGLFF. Here the CDR3 DNA reads TGTGCCAGCAGCACACAGGGGCCCCTCAGTGGACTGTTTTTT. Based on the CDR3 plus reference TRBV7-9 and TRBJ1-4, the full variable domain is DTGVSQNPRHKITKRGQNVTFRCDPISEHNRLYWYRQTLGQGPEFLTYFQNEAQLEKSRLLSDRFSAERPKGSFSTLEIQRTEQGDSAMYLCASSTQGPLSGLFFGSGTQLSVL.

The gene calls are TRBV4-1 and TRBJ2-3, with TRBD2 matching 8 bases. Germline CDR1 reads MGHRA; CDR2 reads YSYEKL. The length of the CDR3 is 19 residues. V shed 2 bases, J shed 3 bases, and the junction held 16 bases outside the gene matches. The CDR3 sequence: CASSQLLAGSRQLTDTQYF. The CDR3 nucleotides are TGCGCCAGCAGCCAATTGTTAGCGGGATCTCGCCAGCTTACAGATACGCAGTATTTT.

A single count supports this clone. The rearrangement joins TRBV7-9 to TRBJ1-1, with 8 bases identical to TRBD1. With 3 bases clipped from V and 4 bases from J, the junction kept 4 bases outside the gene matches. CDR3 length equals 14 residues. Germline loops: CDR1 SEHNR, CDR2 FQNEAQ (reference sequence). The DNA for the CDR3 is TGTGCCAGCAGCTTTGGCCAGGGGGCCACTGAAGCTTTCTTT. It encodes CASSFGQGATEAFF.

The CDR3 DNA reads TGCAGCGTTGAAGATTGGGGGTCATCCTACAATGAGCAGTTCTTC. Translating it yields CSVEDWGSSYNEQFF. V is TRBV29-1 and J is TRBJ2-1, with D possibly called TRBD1 or TRBD2 (5 bases each). This CDR3 spans 15 amino acids. Germline V gives CDR1 SQVTM, CDR2 ANQGSEA. Deletions cut 0 bases from V and 1 base from J, with 10 bases between.

The chain links TRBV6-6 to TRBJ1-6; D ambiguous. V was trimmed by 7 bases and J by 1 base, leaving 2 bases between them. CDR1 and CDR2 (germline): MNHNY, SVGAGI (reference sequence). This CDR3 has 12 amino acids. This CDR3 is CASTSYNSPLHF. Written as DNA, the CDR3 is TGTGCCAGCACTTCCTATAATTCACCCCTCCACTTT.

The chain has TRBV5-6 and TRBJ2-7; maybe TRBD1 (5 bases). The V end lost 1 base, the J end lost 2 bases, and 16 bases lay between the germline ends. Germline V gives CDR1 SGHDT, CDR2 YYEEEE. The CDR3 extends over 16 amino acids. The CDR3 bases are TGTGCCAGCAGCTTGTTGGTTGGGGCCAATACCTACGAGCAGTACTTC. This gives the protein CASSLLVGANTYEQYF.

This clone was seen only once. The chain employs TRBV28 and TRBJ2-1; 8 bases fit TRBD2. Trimming cost V 2 bases and J 0 bases; bases outside gene matches: 0. There are 15 residues in the CDR3. Germline assignment: CDR1 MDHEN and CDR2 SYDVKM. DNA for the CDR3: TGTGCCAGCAGTTTACTAGCGGGCTCCTACAATGAGCAGTTCTTC. Residues: CASSLLAGSYNEQFF.

The V call is TRBV6-1, the J call TRBJ2-1; D tentatively fits TRBD1 or TRBD2 (5 bases each). Germline assignment: CDR1 MNHNS and CDR2 SASEGT. This CDR3 has 14 amino acids. The V end was cut by 4 bases, the J end by 6 bases, with 13 bases between. CDR3 in amino acids: CASSGETASNEQFF. CDR3 coding DNA: TGTGCCAGCAGTGGGGAGACAGCTTCCAATGAGCAGTTCTTC.

The rearrangement uses TRBV29-1 and TRBJ2-7, with no clear D. This CDR3 has 12 residues. Germline CDR1 reads SQVTM; CDR2 reads ANQGSEA. Trimming cost V 1 base and J 4 bases, with 8 bases left between them. The DNA of the CDR3 is TGCAGCGTTGAAGGGGAAGCATACGAGCAGTACTTC. Its protein product is CSVEGEAYEQYF.

The rearrangement uses TRBV18 and TRBJ1-1, with a tentative D call TRBD1 (5 bases). The V end was cut by 4 bases, the J end by 7 bases, with 7 bases between. Germline assignment: CDR1 KGHSH and CDR2 LQKENI. The CDR3 loop spans 11 amino acids. CDR3 sequence reads: CASSRDVEAFF. The CDR3 nucleotides are TGTGCCAGCTCACGGGACGTTGAAGCTTTCTTT.

V and J are TRBV6-1 and TRBJ1-1; D remains unclear. Germline assignment: CDR1 MNHNS and CDR2 SASEGT. The CDR3 length is 11 residues. V lost 3 bases to trimming and J lost 8 bases, with 7 bases between them. As DNA, the CDR3 is TGTGCCAGCAGTGACCGACGAGAAGCTTTCTTT. Its translation is CASSDRREAFF.

V usage is TRBV15 and J usage is TRBJ2-7; TRBD1 aligns across 10 bases. This CDR3 is built from 16 residues. CDR1 and CDR2 from the germline V gene are LNHNV and YYDKDF (reference sequence). V was clipped by 0 bases and J by 3 bases; unmatched bases: 5. The CDR3 DNA is TGTGCCACCAGCAGAGATCGGGACAGGGGATTCTACGAGCAGTACTTC. It encodes CATSRDRDRGFYEQYF.

The rearrangement links TRBV14 to TRBJ2-1; D remains unclear. CDR1 and CDR2 (germline): SGHDN, FVKESK. The CDR3 totals 13 residues. Trimming removed 3 bases at V and 5 bases at J, with 8 bases between. For the CDR3, the DNA is TGTGCCAGCAGCCAGTCGGCGAACAATGAGCAGTTCTTC. Amino acids: CASSQSANNEQFF.

The V gene is TRBV7-2, the J gene TRBJ2-7; 9 nucleotides match TRBD2. With V trimmed by 0 bases and J by 4 bases, 4 bases remained unmatched. Germline V gene sequence: CDR1 SGHTA, CDR2 FQGNSA. The CDR3 has 15 amino acids. CDR3 in amino acids: CASSLASGSGYEQYF. The CDR3 coding sequence is TGTGCCAGCAGCTTAGCTAGCGGGAGTGGTTACGAGCAGTACTTC.

The V gene is TRBV7-9, the J gene TRBJ1-1; the D gene is possibly TRBD1 (5 bases). In germline, CDR1 is SEHNR, CDR2 FQNEAQ (reference sequence). Trimming cost V 2 bases and J 1 base, with 11 bases left between them. The CDR3 extends over 15 amino acids. CDR3 sequence: CASSLRGEGNTEAFF. The CDR3 DNA sequence: TGTGCCAGCAGCTTAAGGGGAGAAGGGAACACTGAAGCTTTCTTT.

This clone was counted a single time. This chain connects TRBV19 to TRBJ1-1; D unresolved. The CDR3 totals 14 residues. CDR1 LNHDA and CDR2 SQIVND come from the germline V gene (reference sequence). V shed 5 bases and J shed 2 bases, with 12 bases lying between them. For the CDR3, the DNA is TGTGCCAGTAGTCCATTGGCGGGTAACACTGAAGCTTTCTTT. Translation: CASSPLAGNTEAFF.

V is TRBV29-1 and J is TRBJ2-3; 11 nucleotides align to TRBD2. This CDR3 is 17 amino acids long. J gave up 1 base and V 4 bases, and 10 bases lay outside the gene matches. Germline V gives CDR1 SQVTM, CDR2 ANQGSEA. CDR3 region: CSVVFLAGGGGTDTQYF. In DNA, the CDR3 is TGCAGCGTTGTATTTCTAGCGGGAGGAGGGGGCACAGATACGCAGTATTTT.

J is TRBJ2-1 and V is TRBV7-2, with 7 bases matching TRBD2. This CDR3 is 17 amino acids long. Germline lookup yields CDR1 SGHTA and CDR2 FQGNSA. After removal of 5 bases from V and 2 bases from J, the junction contained 12 bases not matched to a gene. For the CDR3, the DNA is TGTGCCAGCAGCCCGCGGGGAGCGGGGTCAACCTACAATGAGCAGTTCTTC. This translates into CASSPRGAGSTYNEQFF.

This clone was counted a few times. The chain uses TRBV4-1 and TRBJ2-5; 10 bases agree with TRBD2. Germline values: CDR1 MGHRA, CDR2 YSYEKL. The V and J ends lost 0 bases and 1 base, in that order; junction bases with no gene match: 5. The CDR3 sequence is 17 residues long. The CDR3 coding sequence is TGCGCCAGCAGCCAAGACTTCGGGACTAGCGCCCAAGAGACCCAGTACTTC. Translated, it gives CASSQDFGTSAQETQYF.

In this sample, this clone turned up a few times. The chain carries TRBV18 and TRBJ1-5; no clear D gene. This CDR3 region has 13 residues. Germline values: CDR1 KGHSH, CDR2 LQKENI. The V and J ends lost 2 bases and 8 bases respectively, with 10 bases between them. This chain's CDR3 is CASSPGRKEPQHF. The CDR3 DNA reads TGTGCCAGCTCACCAGGGAGGAAGGAGCCCCAGCATTTT.

The chain recombines TRBV5-1 with TRBJ2-1; tentatively, D is TRBD2 (5 bases). From germline, CDR1 is SGHRS and CDR2 YFSETQ. The V end was cut by 4 bases, the J end by 5 bases, with 10 bases between. CDR3 size: 13 residues. CDR3 loop: CASSGGLNNEQFF. CDR3 nucleotides: TGCGCCAGCAGCGGCGGACTGAACAATGAGCAGTTCTTC.

The chain uses TRBV2 and TRBJ2-5; D unresolved. The CDR3 covers 11 residues. Deletions cut 1 base from V and 5 bases from J, with 2 bases between. Germline lookup yields CDR1 SNHLY and CDR2 FYNNEI. The CDR3 DNA is TGTGCCAGCAGTGAAGGGGAGACCCAGTACTTC. Protein: CASSEGETQYF.

CDR3 loop: CASSAPSRGGRSYGYTF. CDR3 DNA: TGTGCCAGCAGCGCCCCTTCTCGCGGGGGCCGGTCCTATGGCTACACCTTC. The chain joins TRBV9 to TRBJ1-2, with D tentatively TRBD1 (6 bases). The CDR3 has 17 residues. V lost 3 bases and J 4 bases, leaving 22 bases between the germline ends. CDR1 is SGDLS, CDR2 YYNGEE, per germline. Full variable domain (rest looked up from reference TRBV9 and TRBJ1-2): DSGVTQTPKHLITATGQRVTLRCSPRSGDLSVYWYQQSLDQGLQFLIQYYNGEERAKGNILERFSAQQFPDLHSELNLSSLELGDSALYFCASSAPSRGGRSYGYTFGSGTRLTVV.

The genes are TRBV18 and TRBJ2-7, with TRBD2 matching 12 bases. This CDR3 region has 14 residues. Per the germline V gene, CDR1 is KGHSH and CDR2 is LQKENI. Trimming took 5 bases from V and 2 from J; bases not matched to a gene: 1. CDR3 sequence: CASSRTSGTYEQYF. CDR3 nucleotides: TGTGCCAGCTCAAGGACTAGCGGGACCTACGAGCAGTACTTC.